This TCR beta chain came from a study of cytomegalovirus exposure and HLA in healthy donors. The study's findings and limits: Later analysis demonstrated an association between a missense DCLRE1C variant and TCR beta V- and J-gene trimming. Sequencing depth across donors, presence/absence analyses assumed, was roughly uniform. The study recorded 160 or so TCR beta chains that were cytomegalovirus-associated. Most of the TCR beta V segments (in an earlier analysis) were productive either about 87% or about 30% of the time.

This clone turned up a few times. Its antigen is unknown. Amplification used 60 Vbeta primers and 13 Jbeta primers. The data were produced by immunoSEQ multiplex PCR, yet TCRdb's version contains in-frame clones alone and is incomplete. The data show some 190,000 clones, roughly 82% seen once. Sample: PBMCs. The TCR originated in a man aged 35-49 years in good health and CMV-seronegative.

The CDR3 protein is CASSLGVVGGEQYF. The CDR3 DNA is TGTGCCAGCAGCTTAGGAGTGGTGGGGGGCGAGCAGTACTTC. The chain recombines TRBV11-3 with TRBJ2-7, with a possible D match to TRBD2 (6 bases). V was pared by 1 base and J by 6 bases, with 13 bases between. The CDR3 has 14 amino acids. The germline CDR1 and CDR2 sequences are SGHNT and YENEEA.